The sequence of this T cell receptor beta chain was determined in a study of T cell changes during pregnancy in multiple sclerosis. Trimming left V 4 bases short and J 9 bases short, with 10 bases between. Looked up from germline, CDR1 is SQVTM and CDR2 is ANQGSEA. There are 11 residues in the CDR3. Sequencing was performed with immunoSEQ multiplex PCR; in TCRdb, only in-frame clones are kept and a portion is missing. The sample lists about 32,000 clones; 89% were seen once. J is TRBJ2-1 and V is TRBV29-1, with D perhaps matching TRBD2 (6 bases). This receptor was taken from a female donor in good health, enrolled as a control in a pregnancy study. This specimen was CD4+ T cells from peripheral blood mononuclear cells, taken after pregnancy. Written as DNA, the CDR3 is TGCAGCGTTGGGAGGGCCGGTGAGCAGTTCTTC. It codes for CSVGRAGEQFF.